The clone carrying this TCR beta chain has just a few counts. Antigen specificity is unknown. At one of its ends the junction is not consistent with the germline gene, which may arise from a read error. Naive CD8 cells were CD45RO-negative, positively selected for CCR7, excluding terminally differentiated effector memory CD45RA+ cells. Germline V gene data show CDR1 as PRHDT and CDR2 as FYEKMQ (reference sequence). The CDR3 covers 16 residues. These data are taken from a study of shared clonotypes between healthy human individuals. Study details: CD4 naive and CD4 memory each took three plates per donor, while CD8 naive took two and CD8 memory one.

The data were produced by immunoSEQ multiplex PCR, yet TCRdb's version contains in-frame clones alone and is incomplete. The sample contains some 2.1 million clones, 85% to 95% of which appear only once. Regarding the study as a whole: Naive subsets, compared against memory subsets, generally had larger estimated richness values. Unshared clonotypes carried lower generation probabilities than those common to all four donors. Only a few donors were included, so the genetic and exposure-history diversity represented was limited.

The chain employs TRBV13 and TRBJ1-3; D is uncertain. The sequence was obtained from a man in his late teens or twenties in good health. Some clones in this sample may be carry-over from other donors' samples. The sample taken for sequencing was naive CD8+ T cells from PBMCs. CDR3 DNA: TGTGCCAGCAGCCTAGGGAGGCGCCCTATCGGAAACACCATATATTTT. Protein: CASSLGRRPIGNTIYF.